This TCR beta chain came from a study of cytomegalovirus exposure and HLA in healthy donors. The study, taken as a whole, reports: The sole available immune exposure information was CMV serostatus. V- and J-gene trimming of TCR beta was linked (in a later analysis) to a missense DCLRE1C variant. Across all donors, roughly uniform sequencing depth was an assumption of the presence/absence analyses.

PCR primers comprised 60 Vbeta and 13 Jbeta primers. Some clones are missing from TCRdb's copy, which holds only in-frame ones; the method was immunoSEQ multiplex PCR. The table has 95,000 to 150,000 clones, almost 85% seen once. This clone was observed a handful of times. Its antigen is unknown. Donors showed nominal health when sampled, although they likely had unrecorded immune exposures. V was pared by 1 base and J by 9 bases, with 9 bases between. Germline values: CDR1 SGHVS, CDR2 FNYEAQ. The CDR3 loop spans 12 amino acids. The clonotype was recovered from a woman between 18 and 30 years old in good health and CMV-seronegative. The gene calls are TRBV7-6 and TRBJ1-1; D possibly corresponds to TRBD1 (6 bases). Sequenced sample: PBMCs. CDR3 protein: CASSLGRDKAFF. The DNA of the CDR3 is TGTGCCAGCAGCTTAGGCCGGGACAAAGCTTTCTTT.